The 11 T cell receptor beta chains in this list originate from one sample, sequenced in a study of early T cells in non-severe SARS-CoV-2 infection. TCRdb re-analysed the 5' RACE reads in MiXCR, keeping a single row per CDR3 protein. The sample holds 60,000 to 75,000 distinct CDR3 sequences; 9% to 10% are singletons and the top ten take about a sixth. Sequenced here: whole blood, sampled at baseline. All receptors derive from an adult who was a healthcare worker with PCR-confirmed SARS-CoV-2 infection or an uninfected control (not recorded which).

The table lists this clonotype with many counts. The J gene is TRBJ2-7, the V gene TRBV27, with TRBD1 matching over 7 bases. V shed 6 bases and J 2 bases; nucleotides not matched to a gene: 1. The CDR3 sequence is 12 residues long. CDR1 and CDR2 (germline): MNHEY, SMNVEV (reference sequence). The CDR3 region has the DNA TGTGCCAGCAGAGACAGGGCCTACGAGCAGTACTTC. This sequence encodes CASRDRAYEQYF.

The chain has TRBV9 and TRBJ2-1, with D perhaps matching TRBD1 (5 bases). Trimming removed 4 bases at V and 7 bases at J, with 18 bases between. CDR1 SGDLS and CDR2 YYNGEE come from the germline V gene. The CDR3 length is 15 residues. The DNA of the CDR3 is TGTGCCAGCAGCACACAGGACGGGCGAATTAATGAGCAGTTCTTC. Encoded protein: CASSTQDGRINEQFF.

The sample holds many counts of this clonotype. This chain uses TRBV12-3 or TRBV12-4 with TRBJ2-1; TRBD2 matches at 8 bases. The CDR3 runs to 16 residues. Germline trimming cut 5 bases from V and 1 base from J; bases unmatched to any gene: 7. CDR3 in DNA: TGTGCCAGCAGTCCCGGTAGCGGGGATTCCTACAATGAGCAGTTCTTC. Translation: CASSPGSGDSYNEQFF.

This clonotype turned up a few times. V and J are TRBV10-3 and TRBJ1-3; D gene uncertain. The germline V and J ends were trimmed by 8 bases and 0 bases, with 5 bases remaining between them. Germline lookup yields CDR1 ENHRY and CDR2 SYGVKD. The CDR3 runs to 12 residues. This chain's CDR3 is CAIESSGNTIYF. In DNA, the CDR3 is TGTGCCATCGAAAGCTCTGGAAACACCATATATTTT.

This chain uses TRBV7-2 with TRBJ2-2; maybe TRBD1 (5 bases). Germline CDR1 SGHTA, CDR2 FQGNSA. This CDR3 has 14 residues. V was trimmed by 5 bases and J by 6 bases, leaving 13 bases between them. The DNA of the CDR3 is TGTGCCAGCAGCCCAGGGATCGGTGCCGGGGAGCTGTTTTTT. This encodes CASSPGIGAGELFF.

This rearrangement joins TRBV20-1 to TRBJ2-3; 10 positions agree with TRBD2. This CDR3 spans 15 amino acids. Germline CDR1 and CDR2: DFQATT and SNEGSKA (reference sequence). V trimming: 2 bases; J trimming: 1 base; junction bases outside the gene matches: 3. The chain's CDR3 is CSARKLAGGTDTQYF. The CDR3 region has the DNA TGCAGTGCTAGAAAGCTAGCGGGAGGCACAGATACGCAGTATTTT.

J is TRBJ2-1 and V is TRBV20-1; D may be TRBD2 (6 bases). This CDR3 contains 16 residues. Between the trimmed V and J ends, which lost 1 base and 0 bases, there was a span of 13 bases. The germline V gene encodes CDR1 DFQATT and CDR2 SNEGSKA (reference sequence). CDR3 coding DNA: TGCAGTGCTAGAGGGGGTAGCGGCGGCTCCTACAATGAGCAGTTCTTC. Its protein product is CSARGGSGGSYNEQFF.

The V and J genes are TRBV12-3 or TRBV12-4 and TRBJ2-1; TRBD2 matches at 11 bases. The CDR3 covers 18 residues. With 5 bases clipped from V and 4 bases from J, the junction kept 13 bases outside the gene matches. DNA for the CDR3: TGTGCCAGCAGTCCCGCCGGGACTAGCGGAAAACCTTACAATGAGCAGTTCTTC. Its protein product is CASSPAGTSGKPYNEQFF.

The table lists this clonotype with a few counts. The genes are TRBV4-1 and TRBJ2-7; no clear D gene. The CDR3 length is 14 residues. The germline V gene encodes CDR1 MGHRA and CDR2 YSYEKL. V was cut by 1 base and J by 4 bases, with 11 bases left in between. The CDR3 sequence: CASSQASGPYEQYF. The CDR3 nucleotides are TGCGCCAGCAGCCAAGCGTCAGGACCTTACGAGCAGTACTTC.

This clonotype was counted ten times or more. The V and J genes are TRBV4-3 and TRBJ1-1; D is unclear. Deletions cut 5 bases from V and 5 bases from J, with 15 bases between. This CDR3 has 14 residues. CDR1 is LGHNA and CDR2 is YSLEER in the germline V gene. As DNA, the CDR3 is TGCGCCAGCAGCTGGGCGGGGATGGGGACTGAAGCTTTCTTT. Amino acid sequence: CASSWAGMGTEAFF.

Ten or more counts support this clonotype. V and J are TRBV7-3 and TRBJ2-2; TRBD2 agrees at 7 bases. The CDR3 extends over 14 amino acids. Germline lookup yields CDR1 SGHTA and CDR2 FQGTGA. The junction had 2 bases not matched to a gene; V was cut back by 1 base and J by 6 bases. The DNA of the CDR3 is TGTGCCAGCAGCTTAATGGCGGGAGCCGGGGAGCTGTTTTTT. Residues: CASSLMAGAGELFF.